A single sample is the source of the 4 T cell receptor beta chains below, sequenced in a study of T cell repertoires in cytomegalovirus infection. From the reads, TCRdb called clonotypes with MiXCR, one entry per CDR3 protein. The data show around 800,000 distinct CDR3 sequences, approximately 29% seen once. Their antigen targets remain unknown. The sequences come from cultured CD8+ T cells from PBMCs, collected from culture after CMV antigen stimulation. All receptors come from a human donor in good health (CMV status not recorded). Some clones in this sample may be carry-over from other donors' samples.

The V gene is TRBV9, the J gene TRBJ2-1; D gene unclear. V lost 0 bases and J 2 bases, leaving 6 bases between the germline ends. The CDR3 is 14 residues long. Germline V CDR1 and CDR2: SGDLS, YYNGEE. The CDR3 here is CASSVGGTYNEQFF. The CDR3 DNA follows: TGTGCCAGCAGCGTAGGGGGTACCTACAATGAGCAGTTCTTC.

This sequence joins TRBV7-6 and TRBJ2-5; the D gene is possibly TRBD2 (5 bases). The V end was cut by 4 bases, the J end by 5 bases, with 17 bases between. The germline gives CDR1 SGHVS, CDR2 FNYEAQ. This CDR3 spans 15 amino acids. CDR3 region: CASSYLDRGLETQYF. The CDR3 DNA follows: TGTGCCAGCAGCTACCTCGACCGAGGGCTGGAGACCCAGTACTTC.

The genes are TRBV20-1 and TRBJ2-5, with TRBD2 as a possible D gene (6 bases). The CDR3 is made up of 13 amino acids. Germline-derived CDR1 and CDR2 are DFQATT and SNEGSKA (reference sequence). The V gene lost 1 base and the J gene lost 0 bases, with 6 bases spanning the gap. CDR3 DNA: TGCAGTGCTAGAGGGGGGGACCAAGAGACCCAGTACTTC. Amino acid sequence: CSARGGDQETQYF.

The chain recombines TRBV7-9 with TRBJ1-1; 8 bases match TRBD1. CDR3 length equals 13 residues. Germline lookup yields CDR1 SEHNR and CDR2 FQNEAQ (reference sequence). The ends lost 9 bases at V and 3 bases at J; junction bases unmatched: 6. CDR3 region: CASQDRADTEAFF. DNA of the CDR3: TGTGCCAGTCAGGACAGGGCGGACACTGAAGCTTTCTTT.